A single sample is the source of the 5 T cell receptor beta chains below, sequenced in a study of Tregs in tolerant kidney transplant recipients. Data came from immunoSEQ multiplex PCR; TCRdb stores just in-frame clones and leaves some out. The specimen's table records under 55,000 clones. The source was CD4+ T cells from blood, collected before the transplant. The receptors derive from a human donor who received a combined kidney and bone marrow transplant.

As for this clone: Sequencing ends 3 residues short of the CDR3 end; the germline J gene provides the rest. This rearrangement joins TRBV5-1 to TRBJ2-2, with 11 positions matching TRBD1. Germline CDR1 reads SGHRS; CDR2 reads YFSETQ. The CDR3 loop spans 15 amino acids. With V trimmed by 2 bases and J by 6 bases, 3 bases remained unmatched. CDR3 bases read: TGCGCCAGCAGCTTCCGGACAGGGGGCTCCGGGGAG. This gives the protein CASSFRTGGSGE. The full CDR3 protein reads CASSFRTGGSGELFF.

To note about this clone: Sequencing ends 3 residues short of the CDR3 end; the germline J gene provides the rest. The chain is built from TRBV5-1 and TRBJ2-2, with TRBD1 matching over 8 bases. The junction had 6 bases not matched to a gene; V was cut back by 4 bases and J by 4 bases. CDR1 and CDR2 (germline): SGHRS, YFSETQ. The CDR3 runs 15 residues. CDR3 DNA (partial): TGCGCCAGCAGCGGACAGGGAGGAATCACCGGGGAG. Protein sequence: CASSGQGGITGE. The CDR3 in its entirety is CASSGQGGITGELFF.

As to this clone: The CDR3 is cut off 3 residues early in the read; its end comes from the germline J gene. The chain combines TRBV4-1 with TRBJ2-3, with 7 positions matching TRBD2. Losses at the gene ends were 2 bases for V and 5 bases for J; bases not matched to a gene: 13. Germline CDR1 is MGHRA and CDR2 is YSYEKL. The CDR3 totals 17 residues. The DNA read from the CDR3 is TGCGCCAGCAGCCAAAACCCTCGGGCTAGCGGAGGAGATACG. Its translation is CASSQNPRASGGDT. The full CDR3 sequence reads CASSQNPRASGGDTQYF.

With respect to this clone: Read sequence stops 3 residues before the CDR3 end, and the germline J gene provides the missing end. The chain combines TRBV19 with TRBJ2-2; the D gene is possibly TRBD1 (5 bases). The CDR3 has 15 residues. The V and J ends lost 3 bases and 6 bases respectively, with 14 bases between them. CDR1 LNHDA and CDR2 SQIVND come from the germline V gene (reference sequence). Partial CDR3 DNA: TGTGCCAGTAGTATTGGGGCTCGGCCCCCCGGGGAG. It yields the protein CASSIGARPPGE. The full CDR3 sequence reads CASSIGARPPGELFF.

Note on this clone: Coverage ceases 3 residues before the CDR3 finishes, and the germline J gene fills in the end. The V call is TRBV7-2, the J call TRBJ1-3; a possible D gene is TRBD1 (5 bases). The CDR3 has 13 amino acids. V gave up 5 bases and J gave up 4 bases, with 9 bases separating them. Germline CDR1 is SGHTA and CDR2 is FQGNSA. The part of the CDR3 DNA that was read is TGTGCCAGCAGCCGCAGGGTAGGAAACACC. This sequence encodes CASSRRVGNT. The CDR3, in full, reads CASSRRVGNTIYF.